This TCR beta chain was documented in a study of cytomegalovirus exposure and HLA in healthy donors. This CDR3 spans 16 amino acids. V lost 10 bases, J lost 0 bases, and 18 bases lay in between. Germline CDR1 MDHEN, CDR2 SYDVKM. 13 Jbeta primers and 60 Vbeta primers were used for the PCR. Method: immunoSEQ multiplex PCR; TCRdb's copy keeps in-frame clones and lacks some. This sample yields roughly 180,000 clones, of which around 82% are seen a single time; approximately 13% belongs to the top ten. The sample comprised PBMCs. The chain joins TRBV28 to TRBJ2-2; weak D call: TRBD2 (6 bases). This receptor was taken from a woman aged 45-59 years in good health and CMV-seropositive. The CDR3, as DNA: TGTGCCACCATAGAGTGGCGGGGTTCGAACACCGGGGAGCTGTTTTTT. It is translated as CATIEWRGSNTGELFF. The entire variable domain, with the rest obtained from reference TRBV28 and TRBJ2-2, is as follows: DVKVTQSSRYLVKRTGEKVFLECVQDMDHENMFWYRQDPGLGLRLIYFSYDVKMKEKGDIPEGYSVSREKKERFSLILESASTNQTSMYLCATIEWRGSNTGELFFGEGSRLTVL.